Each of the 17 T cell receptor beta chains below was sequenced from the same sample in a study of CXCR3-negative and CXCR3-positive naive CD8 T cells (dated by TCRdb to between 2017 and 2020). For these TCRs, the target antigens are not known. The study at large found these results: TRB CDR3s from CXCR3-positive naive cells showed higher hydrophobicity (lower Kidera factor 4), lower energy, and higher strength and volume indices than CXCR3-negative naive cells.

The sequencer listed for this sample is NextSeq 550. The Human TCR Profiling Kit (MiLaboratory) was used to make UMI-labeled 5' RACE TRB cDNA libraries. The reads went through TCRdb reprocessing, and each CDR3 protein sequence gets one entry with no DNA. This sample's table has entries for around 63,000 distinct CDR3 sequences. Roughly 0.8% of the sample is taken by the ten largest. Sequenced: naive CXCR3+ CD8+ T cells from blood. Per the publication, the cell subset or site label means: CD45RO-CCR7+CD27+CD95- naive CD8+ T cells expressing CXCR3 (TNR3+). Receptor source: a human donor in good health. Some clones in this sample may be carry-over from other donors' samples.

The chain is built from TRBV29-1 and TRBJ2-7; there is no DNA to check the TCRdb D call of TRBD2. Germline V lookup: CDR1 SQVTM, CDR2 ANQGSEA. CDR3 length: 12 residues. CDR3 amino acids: CSVADYTYEQYF.

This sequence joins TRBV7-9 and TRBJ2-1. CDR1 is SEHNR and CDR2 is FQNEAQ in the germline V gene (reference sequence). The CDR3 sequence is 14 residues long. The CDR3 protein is CASSSLTVYNEQFF.

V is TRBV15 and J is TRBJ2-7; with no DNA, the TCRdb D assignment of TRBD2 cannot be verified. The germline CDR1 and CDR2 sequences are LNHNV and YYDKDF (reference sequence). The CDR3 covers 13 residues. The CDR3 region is CATSRDRGSEQYF. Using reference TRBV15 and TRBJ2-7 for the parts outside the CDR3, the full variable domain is DAMVIQNPRYQVTQFGKPVTLSCSQTLNHNVMYWYQQKSSQAPKLLFHYYDKDFNNEADTPDNFQSRRPNTSFCFLDIRSPGLGDTAMYLCATSRDRGSEQYFGPGTRLTVT.

CDR3 sequence reads: CASSLAAEVQSPRGQYF. The V gene is TRBV11-2, the J gene TRBJ2-7. The CDR3 has 17 amino acids. In germline, CDR1 is SGHAT, CDR2 FQNNGV.

CDR3 protein: CASRAGGSEDTQYF. This chain uses TRBV5-4 with TRBJ2-3; checking the TCRdb D call of TRBD2 is not possible without DNA. Germline V lookup: CDR1 SGHNT, CDR2 YYREEE (reference sequence). The CDR3 extends over 14 amino acids.

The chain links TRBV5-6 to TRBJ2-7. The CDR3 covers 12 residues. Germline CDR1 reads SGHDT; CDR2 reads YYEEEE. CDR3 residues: CASSSGTIEQYF.

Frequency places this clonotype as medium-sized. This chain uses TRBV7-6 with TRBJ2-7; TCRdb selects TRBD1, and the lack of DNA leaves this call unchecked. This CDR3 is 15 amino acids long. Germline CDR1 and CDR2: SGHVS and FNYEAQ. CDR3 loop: CASSLSRQGVNEQYF.

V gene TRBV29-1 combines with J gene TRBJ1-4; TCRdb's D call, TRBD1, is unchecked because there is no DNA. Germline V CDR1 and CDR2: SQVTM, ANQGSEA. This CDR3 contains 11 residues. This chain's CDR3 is CSVEAQPRLFF.

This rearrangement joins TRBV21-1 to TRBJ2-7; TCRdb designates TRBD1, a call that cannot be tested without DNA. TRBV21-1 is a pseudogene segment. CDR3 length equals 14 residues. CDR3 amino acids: CASSKQGISYEQYF.

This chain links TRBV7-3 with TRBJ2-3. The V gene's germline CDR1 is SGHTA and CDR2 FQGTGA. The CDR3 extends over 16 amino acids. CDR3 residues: CASSPTVLTSTDTQYF.

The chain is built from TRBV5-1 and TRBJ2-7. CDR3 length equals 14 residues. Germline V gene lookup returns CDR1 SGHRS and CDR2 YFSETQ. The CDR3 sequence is CASSLDRWGYEQYF.

CDR3 in amino acids: CANSEGYRSPETQYF. The V call is TRBV10-2, the J call TRBJ2-5. CDR1 and CDR2 (germline): WSHSY, SAAADI. The CDR3 contains 15 residues.

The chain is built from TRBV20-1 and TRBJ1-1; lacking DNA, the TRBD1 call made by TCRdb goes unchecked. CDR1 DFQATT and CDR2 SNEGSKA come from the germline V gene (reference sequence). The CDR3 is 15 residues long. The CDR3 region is CSARNLRDRGSEAFF.

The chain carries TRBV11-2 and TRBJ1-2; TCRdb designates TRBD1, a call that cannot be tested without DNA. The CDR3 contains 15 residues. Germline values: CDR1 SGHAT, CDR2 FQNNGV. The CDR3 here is CASSLDRQGSYGYTF.

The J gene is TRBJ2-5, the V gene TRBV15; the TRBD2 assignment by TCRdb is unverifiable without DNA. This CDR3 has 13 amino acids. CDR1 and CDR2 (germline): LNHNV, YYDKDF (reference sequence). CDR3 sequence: CATSGGLAETQYF.

CDR3 region: CASSLWGDGTDTQYF. The rearrangement joins TRBV5-1 to TRBJ2-3; TCRdb calls TRBD2, which cannot be checked without DNA. The CDR3 has 15 amino acids. Germline V gene sequence: CDR1 SGHRS, CDR2 YFSETQ.

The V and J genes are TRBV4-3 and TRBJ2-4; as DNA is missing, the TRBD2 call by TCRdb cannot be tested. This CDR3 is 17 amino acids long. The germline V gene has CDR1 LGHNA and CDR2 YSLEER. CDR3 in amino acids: CASSRAVTSGIGDIQYF.